This TCR beta chain was recovered during a study of blood T cell repertoires in COVID-19 (dated by TCRdb to the early 2020s). Study-wide context: Samples from collaborators originated in the United States, Italy and Spain and spanned both the acute and convalescent phases of COVID-19. The material from the prospective study consisted of cDNA or gDNA derived from T cells, B-cell-depleted T cells, or PBMCs. Subjects who had been exposed to COVID-19, were actively infected with it, or had recovered from it provided the deeply sampled blood TCRbeta repertoires that made up the dataset. The repertoires were made available in a free public database intended to serve as a resource for research on the immune response to SARS-CoV-2. Samples were obtained from the ongoing ImmuneRACE study (first 160 participants) and from 1,200 or so subjects provided by 6 global collaborators. The sample metadata nearly always contained a de-identified subject ID, COVID-19 status, age in years and sex. HLA class I and class II types, where available, came from metadata supplied by the sample provider rather than from assay-based typing. Findings and caveats that apply to the study as a whole: The amount of clinical and demographic metadata varied by source and participant and was provided uncurated.

TCRbeta CDR3 regions were amplified from genomic DNA using the immunoSEQ Assay, a bias-controlled multiplex PCR. As for the authors' bioinformatics: The number of nucleated cells in each sample was estimated by amplification of reference gene primers within the assay. To quantify the absolute abundance of each unique TCRbeta CDR3 rearrangement, sequence reads were collapsed and filtered. For each sample, productive Simpson clonality was calculated by taking the square root of Simpson's diversity index across productive rearrangements. TCRdb holds this immuneACCESS table with in-frame rearrangements only. Some clones are missing; in checked studies, unresolved V genes explain under half, and the rest has no known cause. The V and J calls and clone size were taken over from that table, and D and trimming were inferred from the DNA. The sample table shows about 440,000 clones, and about 92% are seen once. Of the sample, 0.55% to 0.75% is held by the ten largest clones.

Participants in the prospective study were enrolled through a virtual design, were aged about 18 to 90 years, and lived in fewer than 30 United States geographic areas. In the prospective study, participants were assigned to cohorts based on the clinical history participants reported in a screening survey and a study questionnaire. ImmuneRACE Cohort 3 recovered participants were defined by two consecutive negative NP/OP PCR tests, healthcare professional clearance, or symptom resolution. Each participant in the prospective study had whole blood, serum and a nasopharyngeal or oropharyngeal swab collected by mobile phlebotomists. Over a roughly 2-month period, participants in the prospective study had the option of providing additional blood draws and questionnaires. Blood samples from the prospective study were shipped frozen or at room temperature prior to DNA extraction. In regard to this clone: Its cognate antigen has yet to be identified. Per-base qualities were not stored, and no clone one base away is much larger.

The trim is 3 bases for V and 5 bases for J, with a gap of 10 bases between the germline ends. CDR1 and CDR2 are read off the germline V gene (reference sequence) as DFQATT and SNEGSKA. Measured from the cysteine to the phenylalanine, the CDR3 is 12 residues long. Only the CDR3 portion is preserved as DNA: 36 bases, with reading frame beginning at the first base. This chain is built from TRBV20-1 and TRBJ1-1; no D segment can be confidently identified. Sequencing was performed on PBMCs or T cells enriched from blood (not recorded which). The origin of this receptor is a man between 18 and 29 years old who had recovered from COVID-19. The DNA sequence is TGCAGTGCTAGTAGACCGGAGACTGAAGCTTTCTTT. This is translated as CSASRPETEAFF.